The 19 T cell receptor beta chains reported below all come from one sample, sequenced in a study of Graves' ophthalmopathy and Graves' hyperthyroidism. For repertoire sequencing, the TCR beta CDR3 regions were amplified from RNA transcripts. The workflow started with a first-round RT-PCR run with HTBI primers and then moved on to a second-round multiplex PCR. In TCRdb, the multiplex PCR reads were re-called with MiXCR into one record per CDR3 protein. The sample records about 740,000 distinct CDR3 sequences, roughly 40% being singletons. The sequenced material came from peripheral blood. The receptors were sampled from an adult man with Graves' ophthalmopathy.

The rearrangement links TRBV20-1 to TRBJ1-4, with D possibly matching TRBD1 (6 bases). The CDR3 is 14 residues long. Trimming pared 5 bases from V and 7 bases from J, leaving 17 bases between. Looked up from germline, CDR1 is DFQATT and CDR2 is SNEGSKA (reference sequence). CDR3 in amino acids: CSASSGAGGEKLFF. The CDR3 bases are TGCAGTGCTTCCTCAGGGGCGGGAGGTGAAAAACTGTTTTTT.

This clonotype was counted a few times. The chain is built from TRBV27 and TRBJ1-6, with unresolved D. Germline V gives CDR1 MNHEY, CDR2 SMNVEV (reference sequence). The CDR3 length is 15 residues. Trimming removed 7 bases at V and 6 bases at J, with 16 bases between. The CDR3 nucleotides are TGTGCCAGCAAGTCTTACCTCTCCCCTAATTCACCCCTCCACTTT. Protein sequence: CASKSYLSPNSPLHF.

The chain combines TRBV7-9 with TRBJ1-1; D might be TRBD1 (6 bases). The CDR3 consists of 16 residues. CDR1 is SEHNR and CDR2 is FQNEAQ in the germline V gene (reference sequence). V shed 5 bases and J shed 5 bases, with 21 bases lying between them. Written as DNA, the CDR3 is TGTGCCAGCAGCGTTTTTGGGGGGGCTGGAAGGACTGAAGCTTTCTTT. This translates into CASSVFGGAGRTEAFF.

This rearrangement joins TRBV10-3 to TRBJ2-3, with 9 bases matching TRBD2. CDR1 and CDR2 (germline): ENHRY, SYGVKD. The CDR3 runs 14 residues. V trimming: 4 bases; J trimming: 3 bases; junction bases outside the gene matches: 2. CDR3: CAISGLAGTDTQYF. The CDR3 coding sequence is TGTGCCATCAGTGGGCTAGCGGGGACAGATACGCAGTATTTT.

V gene TRBV29-1 combines with J gene TRBJ2-7; 10 bases line up with TRBD2. This CDR3 is built from 12 residues. Per germline, CDR1 SQVTM and CDR2 ANQGSEA. Losses at the gene ends were 8 bases for V and 5 bases for J; bases not matched to a gene: 6. In nucleotides, the CDR3 is TGCAGCTTTAGCGGGAGGAGCAACGAGCAGTACTTC. Protein product: CSFSGRSNEQYF.

This clonotype is a singleton in its sample. The genes are TRBV7-6 and TRBJ2-7; D is possibly TRBD1 (6 bases). Trimming left V 5 bases short and J 2 bases short, with 16 bases between. CDR1 and CDR2 from the germline V gene are SGHVS and FNYEAQ. The CDR3 extends over 15 amino acids. The CDR3 is CASSRSLQGPYEQYF. The CDR3 coding sequence is TGTGCCAGCAGCCGCAGTTTACAGGGACCCTACGAGCAGTACTTC. Looking up the rest from reference TRBV7-6 and TRBJ2-7 gives the full variable domain: GAGVSQSPRYKVTKRGQDVALRCDPISGHVSLYWYRQALGQGPEFLTYFNYEAQQDKSGLPNDRFSAERPEGSISTLTIQRTEQRDSAMYRCASSRSLQGPYEQYFGPGTRLTVT.

To note about this clonotype: A much more abundant neighbour one base away suggests this may be a read error. The J gene is TRBJ2-5, the V gene TRBV7-9; no clear D gene. The CDR3 contains 14 residues. V lost 2 bases and J lost 5, with 12 bases in between. Germline V lookup: CDR1 SEHNR, CDR2 FQNEAQ (reference sequence). The CDR3 loop reads CASSLMIVGETQYF. The CDR3 DNA reads TGTGCCAGCAGCTTAATGATAGTCGGGGAGACCCAGTACTTC.

This clonotype has a handful of counts. The chain links TRBV12-3 or TRBV12-4 to TRBJ1-1; D remains unclear. Between the trimmed V and J ends, which lost 6 bases and 7 bases, there was a span of 9 bases. This CDR3 comprises 11 residues. The CDR3 nucleotides are TGTGCCAGCAGCTCGACCTATGAAGCTTTCTTT. Amino acids: CASSSTYEAFF.

The gene calls are TRBV20-1 and TRBJ2-5, with D possibly being TRBD1 (6 bases). This CDR3 region has 12 residues. The germline gives CDR1 DFQATT, CDR2 SNEGSKA (reference sequence). Trimming stripped 6 bases from V and 1 base from J, with 9 bases between. The CDR3 here is CSAHRVQETQYF. CDR3 nucleotides: TGCAGTGCCCACAGGGTCCAAGAGACCCAGTACTTC.

This clonotype was found many times. The gene calls are TRBV11-2 and TRBJ1-1; 8 bases align to TRBD1. Per the germline V gene, CDR1 is SGHAT and CDR2 is FQNNGV. The CDR3 is 11 residues long. The V segment lost 5 bases and the J segment 11 bases; nucleotides outside the gene matches: 4. The CDR3 region is CASSHRQGAFF. In nucleotides, the CDR3 is TGTGCCAGCAGCCACCGACAGGGGGCTTTCTTT.

DNA for the CDR3: TGTGCTAGTGGTTTGGGGACTGAAGCTTTCTTT. Its translation is CASGLGTEAFF. This chain joins TRBV12-5 and TRBJ1-1, with no clear D. CDR1 and CDR2 from the germline V gene are LGHNT and FRNRAP. The V and J ends lost 1 base and 5 bases respectively, with 2 bases between them. This CDR3 region has 11 residues.

The table lists this clonotype with a few counts. This chain connects TRBV9 to TRBJ2-5; D not certain. The V and J ends lost 1 base and 1 base respectively, with 11 bases between them. The CDR3 runs to 15 residues. Germline-derived CDR1 and CDR2 are SGDLS and YYNGEE. CDR3 DNA: TGTGCCAGCAGCGTACATTTAGACCCCCAAGAGACCCAGTACTTC. This codes for CASSVHLDPQETQYF.

This clonotype came up many times. The V gene is TRBV7-2, the J gene TRBJ2-7, with 7 bases lining up with TRBD2. Germline V gene sequence: CDR1 SGHTA, CDR2 FQGNSA. V lost 4 bases and J lost 2; bases outside the gene matches: 14. The CDR3 length is 17 residues. The CDR3 is CASSSSWGGPIPYEQYF. The CDR3 nucleotides are TGTGCCAGCAGCTCAAGCTGGGGAGGGCCTATACCCTACGAGCAGTACTTC.

This rearrangement joins TRBV7-3 to TRBJ1-3; D might be TRBD1 (5 bases). V gave up 5 bases and J gave up 7 bases, with 12 bases separating them. This CDR3 spans 13 amino acids. Germline CDR1 SGHTA, CDR2 FQGTGA. The chain's CDR3 is CASSPGHANTIYF. The CDR3 region has the DNA TGTGCCAGCAGCCCGGGGCACGCGAACACCATATATTTT.

This clonotype was seen repeatedly, ten times or more. J is TRBJ1-1 and V is TRBV14; 7 bases agree with TRBD1. Germline values: CDR1 SGHDN, CDR2 FVKESK. J lost 7 bases, V lost 0 bases, and 5 bases had no gene match. The length of the CDR3 is 14 residues. CDR3 in DNA: TGTGCCAGCAGCCAAGAAACAGGGGAGGTTGAAGCTTTCTTT. This sequence encodes CASSQETGEVEAFF.

The chain employs TRBV9 and TRBJ1-1; no clear D. The CDR3 covers 14 residues. Trimming shortened V by 0 bases and J by 1 base, and 7 bases separated the two germline ends. Germline CDR1 and CDR2: SGDLS and YYNGEE. The CDR3 DNA sequence: TGTGCCAGCAGCGTAGGTCCAGCGAACACTGAAGCTTTCTTT. It encodes CASSVGPANTEAFF.

This clonotype was picked up many times. The rearrangement links TRBV14 to TRBJ1-2, with D possibly being TRBD1 (5 bases). V lost 4 bases, J lost 6 bases, and 9 bases lay in between. Looked up from germline, CDR1 is SGHDN and CDR2 is FVKESK. The CDR3 loop spans 12 amino acids. The CDR3 coding sequence is TGTGCCAGCAGCCCGGAGGGGCATGGCTACACCTTC. This codes for CASSPEGHGYTF.

In its sample, this clonotype was seen many times. The chain is built from TRBV20-1 and TRBJ2-5; 8 nucleotides align to TRBD2. The CDR3 totals 12 residues. Germline V gene sequence: CDR1 DFQATT, CDR2 SNEGSKA (reference sequence). J was trimmed by 5 bases and V by 2 bases; bases with no gene match: 1. CDR3 region: CSARTSGETQYF. The CDR3 nucleotides read TGCAGTGCTAGAACTAGCGGTGAGACCCAGTACTTC.

The rearrangement uses TRBV13 and TRBJ2-7; TRBD2 matches 10 bases. Germline trimming cut 2 bases from V and 3 bases from J; bases unmatched to any gene: 4. Germline loops: CDR1 PRHDT, CDR2 FYEKMQ (reference sequence). The CDR3 length is 15 residues. The CDR3: CASSLLLAGSYEQYF. As DNA, the CDR3 is TGTGCCAGCAGCTTACTACTAGCGGGAAGCTACGAGCAGTACTTC.